The 3 T cell receptor beta chains listed next were all sequenced from one sample in a study of cytomegalovirus exposure and HLA in healthy donors. PCR involved 60 Vbeta and 13 Jbeta primers. Some clones are missing from TCRdb's copy, which holds only in-frame ones; the method was immunoSEQ multiplex PCR. The table has about 100,000 clones, roughly 78% seen once. Source material: PBMCs. Receptors originate from a woman aged 40 to 49 in good health and CMV-seronegative.

The V and J genes are TRBV15 and TRBJ2-2; 7 bases map to TRBD2. Trimming took 0 bases from V and 7 from J; bases not matched to a gene: 14. Per the germline V gene, CDR1 is LNHNV and CDR2 is YYDKDF (reference sequence). The CDR3 covers 18 residues. The CDR3 protein is CATSREPHAQLASGELFF. CDR3 nucleotides: TGTGCCACCAGCAGAGAACCCCATGCTCAACTAGCGAGCGGGGAGCTGTTTTTT.

The rearrangement links TRBV20-1 to TRBJ2-5, with D possibly being TRBD1 (7 bases). CDR1 DFQATT and CDR2 SNEGSKA come from the germline V gene (reference sequence). This CDR3 contains 11 residues. Trimming cost V 7 bases and J 5 bases, with 11 bases left between them. The CDR3 region is CSVRGVETQYF. As DNA, the CDR3 is TGCAGTGTCAGGGGGGTCGAGACCCAGTACTTC.

The rearrangement uses TRBV28 and TRBJ1-5; the D gene is possibly TRBD1 (6 bases). Germline CDR1 is MDHEN and CDR2 is SYDVKM. Trimming pared 4 bases from V and 0 bases from J, leaving 10 bases between. This CDR3 contains 15 residues. The CDR3 protein is CASSSGQYSNQPQHF. The CDR3 region has the DNA TGTGCCAGCAGTTCCGGACAGTATAGCAATCAGCCCCAGCATTTT. Full variable domain (missing parts from reference TRBV28 and TRBJ1-5): DVKVTQSSRYLVKRTGEKVFLECVQDMDHENMFWYRQDPGLGLRLIYFSYDVKMKEKGDIPEGYSVSREKKERFSLILESASTNQTSMYLCASSSGQYSNQPQHFGDGTRLSIL.